The 14 T cell receptor beta chains in this list originate from one sample, sequenced in a study of cytomegalovirus exposure and HLA in healthy donors (dated by TCRdb to about 2017). To prepare the library, the immunoSEQ multiplex PCR assay was applied. TCRdb carries this immuneACCESS record with in-frame sequences only. Its versions omit some clonotypes, under half of them owing to an unresolved V gene in the studies checked, with the rest unexplained. For this sample there are 92,000 or so clones; 95% to 98% appear just once. The ten largest clonotypes hold around 0.78% of the sample. The sequenced material came from PBMCs. These receptor sequences come from a man aged 18 to 35 in good health and CMV-seronegative.

In nucleotides, the CDR3 is TGCGCCAGCAGCTTGGGGACTAGCGGGAGGCCCGGGGAGCAGTACTTC. Residues: CASSLGTSGRPGEQYF. The rearrangement links TRBV5-1 to TRBJ2-7; 14 bases agree with TRBD2. V lost 0 bases to trimming and J lost 7 bases; unmatched junction nucleotides: 6. Germline V CDR1 and CDR2: SGHRS, YFSETQ. The CDR3 covers 16 residues.

The chain employs TRBV19 and TRBJ2-3; possible D gene TRBD1, 6 bases. Trimming pared 4 bases from V and 4 bases from J, leaving 24 bases between. The CDR3 loop spans 18 amino acids. The germline V gene encodes CDR1 LNHDA and CDR2 SQIVND (reference sequence). CDR3 sequence (DNA): TGTGCCAGTAGTAAGGTTCCAGGGGCGTCTTATAAGGCAGATACGCAGTATTTT. Amino acid sequence: CASSKVPGASYKADTQYF.

V gene TRBV11-2 combines with J gene TRBJ2-7; 7 bases match TRBD2. Per germline, CDR1 SGHAT and CDR2 FQNNGV. V shed 3 bases, J shed 0 bases, and the junction held 5 bases outside the gene matches. This CDR3 is 15 amino acids long. The CDR3 protein is CASSFGRGGSYEQYF. The CDR3 nucleotides read TGTGCCAGCAGCTTTGGGAGGGGAGGCTCCTACGAGCAGTACTTC.

The V and J genes are TRBV19 and TRBJ1-4, with D uncertain. CDR1 is LNHDA and CDR2 is SQIVND in the germline V gene (reference sequence). The CDR3 runs 16 residues. Trimming pared 6 bases from V and 8 bases from J, leaving 22 bases between. The chain's CDR3 is CASSRRAGPSGEKLFF. The DNA of the CDR3 is TGTGCCAGTAGCCGCCGAGCAGGCCCCTCGGGAGAAAAACTGTTTTTT.

V is TRBV19 and J is TRBJ1-1; a weak D match, TRBD1 (6 bases). Germline V gene data show CDR1 as LNHDA and CDR2 as SQIVND (reference sequence). The CDR3 consists of 14 residues. Trimming left V 5 bases short and J 10 bases short, with 20 bases between. The CDR3 loop is CASSHTGQILGAFF. The DNA for the CDR3 is TGTGCCAGTAGTCACACAGGGCAGATCCTGGGAGCTTTCTTT.

This sequence joins TRBV6-1 and TRBJ2-5, with TRBD1 identical over 8 bases. The CDR3 consists of 15 residues. Trimming took 6 bases from V and 4 from J; bases not matched to a gene: 10. Looked up from germline, CDR1 is MNHNS and CDR2 is SASEGT. CDR3 sequence: CASREQGAARETQYF. The CDR3 DNA is TGTGCCAGCAGAGAGCAGGGGGCCGCACGAGAGACCCAGTACTTC.

The chain's CDR3 is CSARRLETQYF. DNA of the CDR3: TGCAGTGCTAGACGGTTGGAGACCCAGTACTTC. The chain couples TRBV20-1 to TRBJ2-5, with D hard to call. The CDR3 is 11 amino acids. Trimming took 2 bases from V and 5 from J, leaving 6 bases between them. Germline V gene lookup returns CDR1 DFQATT and CDR2 SNEGSKA (reference sequence).

The J gene is TRBJ1-5, the V gene TRBV4-3; TRBD1 matches at 7 bases. CDR1 is LGHNA and CDR2 is YSLEER in the germline V gene. The CDR3 has 15 residues. Trimming took 2 bases from V and 1 from J; bases not matched to a gene: 2. The CDR3 loop is CASSQQGGSNQPQHF. Written as DNA, the CDR3 is TGCGCCAGCAGCCAACAGGGGGGAAGCAATCAGCCCCAGCATTTT.

The chain is built from TRBV5-1 and TRBJ2-2; 7 bases match TRBD2. In germline, CDR1 is SGHRS, CDR2 YFSETQ. There are 16 residues in the CDR3. The V and J ends lost 0 bases and 2 bases, in that order; junction bases with no gene match: 4. CDR3 in amino acids: CASSLAGTTNTGELFF. CDR3 coding DNA: TGCGCCAGCAGCTTGGCAGGGACTACCAACACCGGGGAGCTGTTTTTT.

The V and J genes are TRBV4-1 and TRBJ2-7, with 14 bases lining up with TRBD2. CDR1 is MGHRA and CDR2 is YSYEKL in the germline V gene. J lost 7 bases, V lost 4 bases, and 9 bases had no gene match. CDR3 length: 16 amino acids. The CDR3 nucleotides are TGCGCCAGCAGCCTTTCCGGGACTAGCGGGAGCAGAGAGCAGTACTTC. Translated, it gives CASSLSGTSGSREQYF.

V usage is TRBV6-6 and J usage is TRBJ2-5, with D maybe TRBD1 (6 bases). V was cut by 6 bases and J by 5 bases, with 13 bases left in between. Germline loops: CDR1 MNHNY, CDR2 SVGAGI (reference sequence). This CDR3 has 13 residues. The CDR3 DNA follows: TGTGCCAGCAGCCAGAGGCAGGGGGAGACCCAGTACTTC. This codes for CASSQRQGETQYF.

The V gene is TRBV4-1, the J gene TRBJ2-3; the D gene is possibly TRBD2 (5 bases). Germline V gene lookup returns CDR1 MGHRA and CDR2 YSYEKL. The ends were cut back, 4 bases at V and 3 bases at J, with 8 bases in the middle. This CDR3 region has 13 residues. The CDR3 region is CASSRWRTDTQYF. In DNA, the CDR3 is TGCGCCAGCAGCCGTTGGAGGACAGATACGCAGTATTTT.

V usage is TRBV7-9 and J usage is TRBJ2-1; TRBD1 is a possible D gene (5 bases). Germline lookup yields CDR1 SEHNR and CDR2 FQNEAQ (reference sequence). V lost 6 bases and J 5 bases, leaving 17 bases between the germline ends. The length of the CDR3 is 15 residues. CDR3 DNA sequence: TGTGCCAGCAGTGGGGCACTACAGCTTGACAATGAGCAGTTCTTC. It codes for CASSGALQLDNEQFF.

This clone has just one count. This chain uses TRBV6-1 with TRBJ2-7; D gene uncertain. There are 14 residues in the CDR3. V lost 2 bases and J 0 bases, leaving 8 bases between the germline ends. The germline gives CDR1 MNHNS, CDR2 SASEGT. The CDR3 loop reads CASSEIPSSYEQYF. CDR3 DNA: TGTGCCAGCAGTGAAATCCCGAGCTCCTACGAGCAGTACTTC.